This T cell receptor beta chain emerged from a study of human T cells and chemical hapten exposure. This clonotype was counted ten times or more. Time point given: patch test 3, about 24 weeks after DPC sensitization. The treatment was: therapeutic diphenylcyclopropenone sensitization with weekly scalp DPC. Total RNA extraction was carried out from unfractionated whole blood. TCRdb used MiXCR to reprocess the RACE reads, holding one entry per CDR3 protein. The table lists roughly 84,000 distinct CDR3 sequences, 11% of them singletons. This CDR3 comprises 15 residues. Trimming shortened V by 7 bases and J by 4 bases, and 17 bases separated the two germline ends. Germline-derived CDR1 and CDR2 are LNHDA and SQIVND (reference sequence).

The chain is built from TRBV19 and TRBJ1-5; D call uncertain. The specimen comprised whole blood, sampled in connection with sensitization to the hapten diphenylcyclopropenone (DPC). The clonotype comes from a woman in her 50s with alopecia areata. Some clones in this sample may be carry-over from other donors' samples. The CDR3 sequence is CASTRGIDGNQPQHF. The CDR3 DNA reads as TGTGCCAGTACCCGGGGAATAGACGGAAATCAGCCCCAGCATTTT.